The entry that follows covers one T cell receptor (beta chain) sequence. Its antigen is unknown. Samples came from healthy bone marrow donors. The PCR made use of 60 Vbeta and 13 Jbeta primers. Method: immunoSEQ multiplex PCR; TCRdb's copy keeps in-frame clones and lacks some. The repertoire consists of around 150,000 clones, with roughly two thirds occurring once and the leading ten covering over 2.5%. This specimen comes from a study of cytomegalovirus exposure and HLA in healthy donors. At the level of the study: Caucasian-associated ancestry cluster membership applied to about 83% of about 370 genotyped donors.

Study-level findings and limits: In a later analysis, TCR beta V- and J-gene trimming showed a link to a missense DCLRE1C variant.

The TCR was taken from a woman under 40 in good health and CMV-seronegative. Sequenced sample: PBMCs.

CDR3 coding DNA: TGTGCCAGTAGTATAGATCTATACGGGGAGCTGTTTTTT. Its translation: CASSIDLYGELFF. The chain recombines TRBV19 with TRBJ2-2; D unresolved. CDR3 length: 13 amino acids. From germline, CDR1 is LNHDA and CDR2 SQIVND (reference sequence). V lost 0 bases and J lost 7, with 6 bases in between.